This T cell receptor beta chain was identified during a study of T-cell reconstitution after alpha-beta-depleted transplantation in children. Findings of the study overall: Reported findings indicate that, about two months after transplant, alpha-beta T cells came from several hundred expanded clones, which were derived from non-depleted graft cells. Surviving thymic progenitors and recipient T cells were the source of high TCRbeta diversity at day 60 in some patients. When one year had passed after transplant, most T-cell counts and diversity came from newly produced T cells.

With 0 bases clipped from V and 6 bases from J, the junction kept 9 bases outside the gene matches. CDR1 is DFQATT, CDR2 SNEGSKA, per germline (reference sequence). The CDR3 contains 16 residues. Preparation of the TCRbeta library used unique molecular identifiers. TCRdb processed the PCR reads anew with MiXCR; each CDR3 protein has one entry. There are 900,000 or so distinct CDR3 sequences in the sample; roughly 15% occur only once, and around 4.5% lies in the top ten. This clonotype has more than one count but fewer than ten. Its antigen is currently unknown. The chain has TRBV20-1 and TRBJ2-1; 9 nucleotides agree with TRBD2. The clonotype comes from a male patient younger than 18 who had a stem cell transplant for acute lymphoblastic leukemia, so the T cells may come from the graft donor. The specimen comprised PBMCs, mostly from graft donor cells, sampled 360 days after TCRalphabeta/CD19-depleted stem cell transplant. The CDR3: CSARDHPSGIRNEQFF. CDR3 bases: TGCAGTGCTAGAGATCATCCTAGCGGGATCCGCAATGAGCAGTTCTTC.